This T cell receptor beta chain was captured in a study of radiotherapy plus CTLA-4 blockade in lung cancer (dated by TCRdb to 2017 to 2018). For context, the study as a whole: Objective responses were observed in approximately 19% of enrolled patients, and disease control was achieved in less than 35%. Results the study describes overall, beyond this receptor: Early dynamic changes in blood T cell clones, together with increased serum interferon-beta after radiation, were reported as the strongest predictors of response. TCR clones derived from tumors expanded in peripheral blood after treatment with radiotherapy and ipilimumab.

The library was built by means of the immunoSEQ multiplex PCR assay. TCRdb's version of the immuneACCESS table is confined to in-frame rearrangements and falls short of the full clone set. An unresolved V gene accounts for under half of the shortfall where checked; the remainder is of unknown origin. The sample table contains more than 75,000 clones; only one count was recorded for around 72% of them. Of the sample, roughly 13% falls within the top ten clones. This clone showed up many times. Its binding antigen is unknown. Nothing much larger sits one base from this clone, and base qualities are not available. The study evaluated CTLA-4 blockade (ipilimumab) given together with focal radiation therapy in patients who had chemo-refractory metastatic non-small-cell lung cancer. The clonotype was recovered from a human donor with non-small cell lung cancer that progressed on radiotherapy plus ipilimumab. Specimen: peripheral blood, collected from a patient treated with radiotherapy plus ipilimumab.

CDR3 sequence: CASSSQEVGTEAFF. In nucleotides, the sequence is TGTGCCAGCAGCTCACAGGAGGTAGGCACTGAAGCTTTCTTT. The rearrangement combines TRBV13 with TRBJ1-1; TRBD1 might be the D gene, on 5 matching bases. The CDR3 runs 14 residues from the cysteine to the phenylalanine. This entry keeps only the CDR3 DNA: 42 bases, framed from base 1. The junction shows trimming of 4 bases on V and 4 bases on J, plus 13 bases between the germline ends. CDR1 and CDR2, looked up from the germline V gene (reference sequence), are PRHDT and FYEKMQ.